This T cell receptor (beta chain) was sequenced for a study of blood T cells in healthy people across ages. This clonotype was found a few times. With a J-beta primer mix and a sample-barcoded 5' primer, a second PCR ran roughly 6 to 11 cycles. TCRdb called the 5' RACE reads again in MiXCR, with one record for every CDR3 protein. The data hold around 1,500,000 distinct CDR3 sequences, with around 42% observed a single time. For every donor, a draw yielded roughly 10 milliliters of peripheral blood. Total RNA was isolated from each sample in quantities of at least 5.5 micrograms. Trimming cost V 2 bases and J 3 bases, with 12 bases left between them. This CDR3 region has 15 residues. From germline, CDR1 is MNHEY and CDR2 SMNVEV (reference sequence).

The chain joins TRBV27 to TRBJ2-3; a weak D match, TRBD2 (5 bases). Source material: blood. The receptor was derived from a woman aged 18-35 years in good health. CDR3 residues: CASSLRAGFTDTQYF. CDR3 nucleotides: TGTGCCAGCAGTTTAAGGGCGGGCTTTACAGATACGCAGTATTTT.